The 30 T cell receptor beta chains in this list originate from one sample, sequenced in a study of shared clonotypes between healthy human individuals. Method: immunoSEQ multiplex PCR; TCRdb's copy keeps in-frame clones and lacks some. Here the sample spans fewer than 500,000 clones, about 75% being singletons. The sequencing input was PBMCs. The receptors were sampled from a woman aged 35 to 49 in good health. Some clones in this sample may be carry-over from other donors' samples.

The chain uses TRBV19 and TRBJ1-5; TRBD1 aligns across 7 bases. Germline V gives CDR1 LNHDA, CDR2 SQIVND (reference sequence). The junction had 4 bases not matched to a gene; V was cut back by 7 bases and J by 1 base. The CDR3 has 14 residues. The CDR3: CASTPGQSNQPQHF. The CDR3 DNA reads TGTGCCAGTACCCCGGGACAGAGCAATCAGCCCCAGCATTTT.

This chain joins TRBV5-4 and TRBJ1-1; a weak D match, TRBD1 (5 bases). V shed 2 bases and J shed 4 bases, with 15 bases lying between them. The CDR3 runs 15 residues. Germline CDR1 is SGHNT and CDR2 is YYREEE (reference sequence). The CDR3 DNA follows: TGTGCCAGCAGCTTAACGGGGGGTCCGGGCACTGAAGCTTTCTTT. This translates into CASSLTGGPGTEAFF.

This clone was seen a handful of times. The gene calls are TRBV15 and TRBJ2-6; weak D call: TRBD1 (5 bases). Per germline, CDR1 LNHNV and CDR2 YYDKDF (reference sequence). The CDR3 is 17 residues long. V lost 2 bases to trimming and J lost 1 base, with 12 bases between them. In nucleotides, the CDR3 is TGTGCCACCAGCAGAAGACAGCTAACTTCTGGGGCCAACGTCCTGACTTTC. Amino acids: CATSRRQLTSGANVLTF.

The rearrangement uses TRBV19 and TRBJ2-1; D is unclear. CDR1 is LNHDA and CDR2 is SQIVND in the germline V gene (reference sequence). V lost 7 bases and J 0 bases, leaving 13 bases between the germline ends. The CDR3 sequence is 15 residues long. CDR3 sequence (DNA): TGTGCCAGTACTCCGGACCAGAGCTCCTACAATGAGCAGTTCTTC. It codes for CASTPDQSSYNEQFF.

The rearrangement joins TRBV19 to TRBJ2-3, with D perhaps matching TRBD2 (6 bases). The CDR3 covers 13 residues. CDR1 is LNHDA and CDR2 is SQIVND in the germline V gene (reference sequence). V lost 8 bases, J lost 5 bases, and 14 bases lay in between. The CDR3 region is CASGAGRIDTQYF. The CDR3 DNA reads TGTGCCAGTGGGGCGGGGAGAATAGATACGCAGTATTTT. The whole variable domain, filled in from reference TRBV19 and TRBJ2-3, reads DGGITQSPKYLFRKEGQNVTLSCEQNLNHDAMYWYRQDPGQGLRLIYYSQIVNDFQKGDIAEGYSVSREKKESFPLTVTSAQKNPTAFYLCASGAGRIDTQYFGPGTRLTVL.

The chain carries TRBV7-9 and TRBJ1-2, with TRBD1 matching over 9 bases. The CDR3 contains 14 residues. Trimming cost V 0 bases and J 6 bases; bases outside gene matches: 2. Germline V gene lookup returns CDR1 SEHNR and CDR2 FQNEAQ (reference sequence). As DNA, the CDR3 is TGTGCCAGCAGCTTAGCGACAGGGGGAGATGGCTACACCTTC. Encoded protein: CASSLATGGDGYTF.

The chain has TRBV6-1 and TRBJ2-7; D uncertain. The V and J ends lost 7 bases and 4 bases respectively, with 17 bases between them. The CDR3 has 14 amino acids. Germline loops: CDR1 MNHNS, CDR2 SASEGT. Here the CDR3 DNA reads TGTGCCAGCAAGGTAGCTCCGGCGAGGTACGAGCAGTACTTC. Translated: CASKVAPARYEQYF.

This rearrangement joins TRBV27 to TRBJ2-2; D possibly uses TRBD1 or TRBD2 (6 bases each). The CDR3 has 14 residues. CDR1 is MNHEY and CDR2 is SMNVEV in the germline V gene (reference sequence). The V gene lost 8 bases and the J gene lost 5 bases, with 15 bases spanning the gap. CDR3 nucleotide sequence: TGTGCCAGCGGAGGGGGAAGGGGGACCGGGGAGCTGTTTTTT. This encodes CASGGGRGTGELFF.

This clone occurred a few times. V is TRBV7-8 and J is TRBJ1-1; a weak D match, TRBD1 (5 bases). Germline V lookup: CDR1 SGHVS, CDR2 FQNEAQ. V shed 3 bases and J shed 0 bases, with 17 bases lying between them. The CDR3 has 17 residues. The CDR3 DNA sequence: TGTGCCAGCAGCTTCGACCTAGGCCGGGACCTGAACACTGAAGCTTTCTTT. Its translation: CASSFDLGRDLNTEAFF.

As to this clone: It differs at one base from a far larger clone, so likely a read error. Other DNA sequences in this sample translate to the same CDR3. This chain joins TRBV18 and TRBJ2-7, with a possible D match to TRBD1 (6 bases). Germline-derived CDR1 and CDR2 are KGHSH and LQKENI. CDR3 length: 14 amino acids. The germline V and J ends were trimmed by 2 bases and 4 bases, with 12 bases remaining between them. CDR3 amino acids: CASSPSWDTYEQYF. The CDR3, as DNA: TGTGCCAGCTCACCATCCTGGGACACTTACGAGCAGTACTTC.

This clone was recorded once. The chain carries TRBV10-3 and TRBJ2-1; maybe TRBD2 (6 bases). V lost 0 bases, J lost 4 bases, and 7 bases lay in between. Germline CDR1 ENHRY, CDR2 SYGVKD. This CDR3 comprises 14 residues. CDR3 sequence reads: CAISESGGYNEQFF. DNA of the CDR3: TGTGCCATCAGTGAGTCCGGGGGTTACAATGAGCAGTTCTTC.

There are a few counts of this clone. The chain employs TRBV27 and TRBJ2-2; D is unclear. The CDR3 has 16 residues. Germline V lookup: CDR1 MNHEY, CDR2 SMNVEV (reference sequence). V lost 4 bases to trimming and J lost 0 bases, with 12 bases between them. The CDR3 bases are TGTGCCAGCAGTTCCAGCCGGGTTACGAACACCGGGGAGCTGTTTTTT. It yields the protein CASSSSRVTNTGELFF.

This rearrangement joins TRBV6-5 to TRBJ1-1, with D uncertain. V lost 7 bases to trimming and J lost 9 bases, with 12 bases between them. The CDR3 has 11 residues. Germline CDR1 and CDR2: MNHEY and SVGAGI. In DNA form, the CDR3 reads TGTGCCAGCACCGAGACCACAAAAGCTTTCTTT. The encoded protein is CASTETTKAFF.

This clone was observed once. This chain uses TRBV29-1 with TRBJ2-3; the D gene is possibly TRBD1 (5 bases). The CDR3 has 11 amino acids. Trimming shortened V by 7 bases and J by 2 bases, and 7 bases separated the two germline ends. CDR1 and CDR2 from the germline V gene are SQVTM and ANQGSEA. CDR3 bases: TGCAGCGGGGGCGTCACAGATACGCAGTATTTT. This codes for CSGGVTDTQYF.

The chain recombines TRBV6-5 with TRBJ1-3; 8 positions agree with TRBD1. V trimming: 4 bases; J trimming: 3 bases; junction bases outside the gene matches: 2. Per the germline V gene, CDR1 is MNHEY and CDR2 is SVGAGI. This CDR3 has 14 residues. The CDR3 DNA sequence: TGTGCCAGCAGTTCCAGGGGGCTTGGAAACACCATATATTTT. It yields the protein CASSSRGLGNTIYF.

The chain employs TRBV5-1 and TRBJ2-1; maybe TRBD1 (6 bases). The CDR3 runs to 15 residues. V lost 3 bases and J lost 0, with 10 bases in between. Germline V gene sequence: CDR1 SGHRS, CDR2 YFSETQ. CDR3 nucleotide sequence: TGCGCCAGCAGCTGGGGGCTATCCTCCTACAATGAGCAGTTCTTC. The encoded protein is CASSWGLSSYNEQFF.

The chain employs TRBV29-1 and TRBJ2-1; maybe TRBD2 (6 bases). CDR1 and CDR2 (germline): SQVTM, ANQGSEA. Trimming removed 6 bases at V and 9 bases at J, with 18 bases between. CDR3 length: 13 residues. This CDR3 is CSVPHLTSSEQFF. As DNA, the CDR3 is TGCAGCGTCCCCCACTTGACTAGTTCTGAGCAGTTCTTC.

This chain uses TRBV5-5 with TRBJ2-5; TRBD1 or TRBD2 may be the D gene (5 bases each). Deletions cut 0 bases from V and 2 bases from J, with 8 bases between. Germline loops: CDR1 SGHKS, CDR2 YYEKEE (reference sequence). The CDR3 consists of 14 residues. The CDR3 nucleotides are TGTGCCAGCAGCTTGGGTTGGGGGCAAGAGACCCAGTACTTC. This gives the protein CASSLGWGQETQYF.

The V call is TRBV6-5, the J call TRBJ2-1; D tentatively fits TRBD1 or TRBD2 (5 bases each). CDR1 and CDR2 (germline): MNHEY, SVGAGI. This CDR3 spans 14 amino acids. V was shortened by 8 bases and J by 9 bases, with 20 bases between the two germline ends. The CDR3 reads CASRKREGTSEQFF. CDR3 nucleotides: TGTGCCAGCCGCAAAAGGGAAGGGACGAGTGAGCAGTTCTTC.

The chain carries TRBV5-1 and TRBJ1-2; D is perhaps TRBD1 (6 bases). The CDR3 length is 13 residues. Germline values: CDR1 SGHRS, CDR2 YFSETQ. V lost 0 bases and J 8 bases, leaving 11 bases between the germline ends. The CDR3 sequence is CASSLDPGEGYTF. CDR3 nucleotides: TGCGCCAGCAGCTTGGATCCAGGGGAGGGCTACACCTTC.

This clone was recorded a few times. The chain employs TRBV7-9 and TRBJ2-4; possible D gene TRBD2, 7 bases. The CDR3 is 15 residues long. CDR1 and CDR2 from the germline V gene are SEHNR and FQNEAQ (reference sequence). V gave up 1 base and J gave up 8 bases, with 15 bases separating them. The CDR3 DNA follows: TGTGCCAGCAGCTTAGGGAGGGGGGCGGGGGACATTCAGTACTTC. Translating it yields CASSLGRGAGDIQYF. Using reference TRBV7-9 and TRBJ2-4 for the parts outside the CDR3, the full variable domain is DTGVSQNPRHKITKRGQNVTFRCDPISEHNRLYWYRQTLGQGPEFLTYFQNEAQLEKSRLLSDRFSAERPKGSFSTLEIQRTEQGDSAMYLCASSLGRGAGDIQYFGAGTRLSVL.

The chain couples TRBV15 to TRBJ2-3; TRBD2 aligns across 11 bases. Trimming at V came to 6 bases and at J to 4 bases, leaving 9 bases not matched to a gene. Germline CDR1 LNHNV, CDR2 YYDKDF (reference sequence). The CDR3 has 16 residues. In nucleotides, the CDR3 is TGTGCCACCAGTGCTAATCTAGCGGGAGGTCCAGATACGCAGTATTTT. It translates to CATSANLAGGPDTQYF.

The chain couples TRBV23-1 to TRBJ2-7, with D possibly being TRBD1 (6 bases). TRBV23-1 is an ORF; its function is uncertain. V was shortened by 8 bases and J by 2 bases, with 16 bases between the two germline ends. CDR3 size: 14 residues. This chain's CDR3 is CASRRQAAAYEQYF. As DNA, the CDR3 is TGCGCCAGCCGCCGACAGGCTGCTGCCTACGAGCAGTACTTC.

The chain employs TRBV2 and TRBJ1-2; a possible D gene is TRBD1 (5 bases). The CDR3 spans 14 residues. Between the trimmed V and J ends, which lost 7 bases and 4 bases, there was a span of 16 bases. Germline V gene sequence: CDR1 SNHLY, CDR2 FYNNEI. CDR3 loop: CASNLGRVGYGYTF. DNA of the CDR3: TGTGCCAGCAATTTGGGACGGGTGGGCTATGGCTACACCTTC.

The genes are TRBV5-8 and TRBJ2-3; 16 positions match TRBD2. Trimming cost V 4 bases and J 1 base; bases outside gene matches: 3. CDR3 length equals 17 residues. Per germline, CDR1 SGHTS and CDR2 YDEGEE. The CDR3 spells CASSLGTSGRGTDTQYF. In DNA form, the CDR3 reads TGTGCCAGCAGCCTGGGGACTAGCGGGAGGGGCACAGATACGCAGTATTTT.

V is TRBV11-3 and J is TRBJ2-1, with 8 positions matching TRBD1. Trimming removed 4 bases from V and 10 bases from J; junction bases left unmatched: 3. The CDR3 has 12 amino acids. Germline V lookup: CDR1 SGHNT, CDR2 YENEEA. The CDR3 region is CASSSNRGEQFF. The CDR3 nucleotides are TGTGCCAGCAGCTCGAACAGGGGGGAGCAGTTCTTC.

The gene calls are TRBV29-1 and TRBJ2-3, with TRBD2 matching over 13 bases. J was trimmed by 1 base and V by 5 bases; bases with no gene match: 3. This CDR3 has 15 amino acids. CDR1 is SQVTM, CDR2 ANQGSEA, per germline. The CDR3 nucleotides are TGCAGCGTTTACACTAGCGGGAGGGGCACAGATACGCAGTATTTT. Translated: CSVYTSGRGTDTQYF.

The chain carries TRBV25-1 and TRBJ2-3; unclear D gene. The V gene's germline CDR1 is MGHDK and CDR2 SYGVNS. Trimming removed 10 bases from V and 3 bases from J, with 14 bases in between. The CDR3 has 13 amino acids. The chain's CDR3 is CATIPLGTDTQYF. The CDR3 bases are TGTGCCACCATTCCGCTTGGGACAGATACGCAGTATTTT.

This chain uses TRBV5-1 with TRBJ2-3; a weak D match, TRBD1 (7 bases). This CDR3 has 17 amino acids. V was pared by 0 bases and J by 2 bases, with 16 bases between. Per germline, CDR1 SGHRS and CDR2 YFSETQ. For the CDR3, the DNA is TGCGCCAGCAGCTTGGGGTCAGGGGGGCAACCCACAGATACGCAGTATTTT. Protein product: CASSLGSGGQPTDTQYF.

There are a few counts of this clone. The gene calls are TRBV30 and TRBJ1-1; no definite D call. The CDR3 length is 10 residues. Germline V gene lookup returns CDR1 GTSNPN and CDR2 SVGIG (reference sequence). V lost 1 base to trimming and J lost 9 bases, with 6 bases between them. The CDR3 region has the DNA TGTGCCTGGAGTGGAGGCCAAGCTTTCTTT. Translated, it gives CAWSGGQAFF.